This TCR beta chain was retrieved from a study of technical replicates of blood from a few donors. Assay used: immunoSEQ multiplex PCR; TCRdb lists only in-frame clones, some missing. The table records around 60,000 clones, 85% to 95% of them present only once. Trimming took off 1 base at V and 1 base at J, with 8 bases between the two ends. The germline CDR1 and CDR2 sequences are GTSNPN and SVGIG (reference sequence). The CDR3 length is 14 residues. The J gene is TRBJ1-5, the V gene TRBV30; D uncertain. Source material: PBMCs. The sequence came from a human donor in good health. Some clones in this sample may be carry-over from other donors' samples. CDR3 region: CAWSGGLSNQPQHF. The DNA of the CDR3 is TGTGCCTGGAGTGGAGGGTTGAGCAATCAGCCCCAGCATTTT.